This T cell receptor beta chain was retrieved from a study of T cell responses to AZD1222 COVID-19 vaccine. Study results and limitations: Spike regions recognized by vaccine-associated CD4 TCRs spanned the protein, led by 160-218 and 743-854. In a largely white British group with more females than males, clonal diversity was possibly underestimated.

Details on this clone: Its antigen is as yet unknown.

Libraries were prepared by immunoSEQ multiplex PCR; TCRdb keeps only in-frame clonotypes and omits some of them. The table includes some 130,000 clones, roughly 90% detected once. Sample: peripheral blood, taken on day 0 of AZD1222 vaccination. This receptor was taken from an adult in good health.

CDR3 in amino acids: CASSLVEGEQETQYF. The CDR3 bases are TGTGCCAGCAGCTTAGTTGAGGGGGAACAAGAGACCCAGTACTTC. The genes are TRBV7-2 and TRBJ2-5; perhaps TRBD1 as D (6 bases). The CDR3 has 15 amino acids. Germline V gene lookup returns CDR1 SGHTA and CDR2 FQGNSA. The V gene lost 1 base and the J gene lost 2 bases, with 11 bases spanning the gap.